The 27 T cell receptor beta chains given below trace back to one sample, sequenced in a study of T cell responses to AZD1222 COVID-19 vaccine. Assay: immunoSEQ multiplex PCR; the TCRdb copy retains only in-frame clones and omits some. The sample yields 100,000 to 150,000 clones, roughly nine tenths seen once. The sample in question was peripheral blood, obtained on day 0 of AZD1222 vaccination. Source of these receptors: an adult in good health.

The V and J genes are TRBV6-4 and TRBJ1-4; D unclear. Germline V gene data show CDR1 as MRHNA and CDR2 as SNTAGT. The germline V and J ends were trimmed by 2 bases and 11 bases, with 9 bases remaining between them. This CDR3 is 12 amino acids long. CDR3 coding DNA: TGTGCCAGCAGTGACCCTACAGTCAAACTGTTTTTT. Translated, it gives CASSDPTVKLFF.

This sequence joins TRBV5-1 and TRBJ1-4; 9 nucleotides line up with TRBD1. CDR1 is SGHRS and CDR2 is YFSETQ in the germline V gene. V was clipped by 0 bases and J by 10 bases; unmatched bases: 4. The CDR3 sequence is 14 residues long. The DNA of the CDR3 is TGCGCCAGCAGCTTGGGGACAGGGGTAGGAAAACTGTTTTTT. This codes for CASSLGTGVGKLFF.

This clone is a singleton in its sample. V is TRBV5-6 and J is TRBJ2-2; 8 nucleotides agree with TRBD1. Germline V gene data show CDR1 as SGHDT and CDR2 as YYEEEE. The CDR3 runs to 16 residues. Trimming took 0 bases from V and 10 from J; bases not matched to a gene: 11. CDR3: CASSLVGTGMREELFF. CDR3 nucleotide sequence: TGTGCCAGCAGCTTGGTCGGGACAGGAATGAGGGAGGAGCTGTTTTTT.

This clone was recorded once. V is TRBV18 and J is TRBJ1-1; D remains ambiguous. Trimming stripped 0 bases from V and 3 bases from J, with 14 bases between. The CDR3 covers 16 residues. CDR1 is KGHSH, CDR2 LQKENI, per germline. Written as DNA, the CDR3 is TGTGCCAGCTCACCACCCTTGGGGTTTGTTGACACTGAAGCTTTCTTT. Translated, it gives CASSPPLGFVDTEAFF.

The gene calls are TRBV19 and TRBJ1-3; no reliable D call. The germline V gene encodes CDR1 LNHDA and CDR2 SQIVND (reference sequence). The CDR3 is made up of 15 amino acids. Trimming cost V 2 bases and J 0 bases, with 8 bases left between them. The CDR3 region has the DNA TGTGCCAGTAGTATACTGGCCAACTCTGGAAACACCATATATTTT. Amino acids: CASSILANSGNTIYF.

The V and J genes are TRBV6-4 and TRBJ2-3; 9 positions match TRBD1. The V gene end was trimmed by 6 bases and the J gene end by 11 bases; junction bases not matched to a gene: 15. The CDR3 is made up of 15 amino acids. Germline V CDR1 and CDR2: MRHNA, SNTAGT. Here the CDR3 DNA reads TGTGCCAGCAGAAAACGGACAGGGGCCGCGACTGGGCAGTATTTT. Translating it yields CASRKRTGAATGQYF.

CDR3 loop: CASGLWGSTDTQYF. In DNA, the CDR3 is TGTGCTAGTGGTTTGTGGGGTAGCACAGATACGCAGTATTTT. The V gene is TRBV12-5, the J gene TRBJ2-3, with no clear D. CDR1 and CDR2 (germline): LGHNT, FRNRAP. The CDR3 spans 14 residues. V dropped 2 bases and J dropped 0 bases, with 6 bases sitting between them.

The J gene is TRBJ2-1, the V gene TRBV5-1; TRBD1 matches 12 bases. This CDR3 spans 15 amino acids. V shed 3 bases, J shed 8 bases, and the junction held 6 bases outside the gene matches. Germline V lookup: CDR1 SGHRS, CDR2 YFSETQ. The CDR3 reads CASSWGGTGGDEQFF. The CDR3 bases are TGCGCCAGCAGCTGGGGCGGGACAGGGGGCGATGAGCAGTTCTTC.

J is TRBJ2-3 and V is TRBV9; D is possibly TRBD2 (5 bases). The CDR3 spans 14 residues. Deletions cut 3 bases from V and 2 bases from J, with 10 bases between. Germline loops: CDR1 SGDLS, CDR2 YYNGEE. The CDR3 DNA reads TGTGCCAGCAGCGCAGCGGAATACACAGATACGCAGTATTTT. Amino acid sequence: CASSAAEYTDTQYF.

The chain uses TRBV27 and TRBJ1-5; 7 bases are shared with TRBD1. J was trimmed by 6 bases and V by 3 bases; bases with no gene match: 14. From germline, CDR1 is MNHEY and CDR2 SMNVEV (reference sequence). The CDR3 length is 17 residues. Written as DNA, the CDR3 is TGTGCCAGCAGTTTCAGCCCCACAGGGGTTTTCGCTCAGCCCCAGCATTTT. Translated, it gives CASSFSPTGVFAQPQHF.

V gene TRBV7-9 combines with J gene TRBJ1-1; D call uncertain. The CDR3 runs to 13 residues. From germline, CDR1 is SEHNR and CDR2 FQNEAQ (reference sequence). Trimming cost V 5 bases and J 0 bases, with 7 bases left between them. The chain's CDR3 is CASSPFMNTEAFF. The CDR3 DNA sequence: TGTGCCAGCAGCCCTTTCATGAACACTGAAGCTTTCTTT. The full variable domain, rest sourced from reference TRBV7-9 and TRBJ1-1, is DTGVSQNPRHKITKRGQNVTFRCDPISEHNRLYWYRQTLGQGPEFLTYFQNEAQLEKSRLLSDRFSAERPKGSFSTLEIQRTEQGDSAMYLCASSPFMNTEAFFGQGTRLTVV.

The gene calls are TRBV30 and TRBJ2-3; D gene ambiguous. Trimming shortened V by 3 bases and J by 2 bases, and 6 bases separated the two germline ends. CDR3 length: 12 residues. Germline V gene lookup returns CDR1 GTSNPN and CDR2 SVGIG (reference sequence). For the CDR3, the DNA is TGTGCCTGGAGGTCCTTCACAGATACGCAGTATTTT. Translation gives CAWRSFTDTQYF.

V gene TRBV6-5 combines with J gene TRBJ1-3; D is unresolved. The CDR3 has 14 amino acids. The V end was cut by 6 bases, the J end by 0 bases, with 9 bases between. Germline loops: CDR1 MNHEY, CDR2 SVGAGI. The CDR3: CASRQKISGNTIYF. For the CDR3, the DNA is TGTGCCAGCAGGCAGAAGATCTCTGGAAACACCATATATTTT.

This chain's CDR3 is CASSDFSVYGYTF. The CDR3 coding sequence is TGCGCCAGCAGTGACTTTTCGGTCTATGGCTACACCTTC. V and J are TRBV10-2 and TRBJ1-2; D uncertain. This CDR3 contains 13 residues. The V end was cut by 3 bases, the J end by 4 bases, with 9 bases between. Germline V gene sequence: CDR1 WSHSY, CDR2 SAAADI.

This chain connects TRBV10-3 to TRBJ2-1, with TRBD1 matching over 8 bases. This CDR3 comprises 19 residues. Per germline, CDR1 ENHRY and CDR2 SYGVKD. J was trimmed by 4 bases and V by 0 bases; bases with no gene match: 14. The CDR3 here is CAISESGTGGGLGYNEQFF. In nucleotides, the CDR3 is TGTGCCATCAGTGAGTCCGGGACAGGAGGCGGGTTAGGGTACAATGAGCAGTTCTTC.

This chain uses TRBV6-5 with TRBJ2-3; D is uncertain. Trimming pared 6 bases from V and 2 bases from J, leaving 12 bases between. Germline V gene lookup returns CDR1 MNHEY and CDR2 SVGAGI. The CDR3 totals 14 residues. The CDR3 sequence is CASRKTRPTDTQYF. DNA for the CDR3: TGTGCCAGCAGGAAGACTCGACCCACAGATACGCAGTATTTT.

The V and J genes are TRBV7-2 and TRBJ2-1; 7 positions agree with TRBD1. The J segment lost 7 bases and the V segment lost 7 bases, leaving 10 bases of the junction unmatched. In germline, CDR1 is SGHTA, CDR2 FQGNSA. CDR3 length equals 14 residues. Here the CDR3 DNA reads TGTGCCAGCATCCTTATGCAGGGGGTGAATGAGCAGTTCTTC. It codes for CASILMQGVNEQFF.

V is TRBV7-3 and J is TRBJ1-6; possibly TRBD1 for D (5 bases). CDR3 length: 15 amino acids. Germline V CDR1 and CDR2: SGHTA, FQGTGA. V dropped 4 bases and J dropped 8 bases, with 15 bases sitting between them. The CDR3 spells CASSSSGAAHSPLHF. The CDR3 DNA reads as TGTGCCAGCAGCTCCTCTGGGGCAGCACATTCACCCCTCCACTTT.

This clone was counted once. The chain has TRBV6-5 and TRBJ1-5; D is undetermined. Between the trimmed V and J ends, which lost 6 bases and 9 bases, there was a span of 18 bases. CDR1 and CDR2 (germline): MNHEY, SVGAGI. CDR3 size: 14 residues. The CDR3 region is CASSIRQSSGPQHF. Written as DNA, the CDR3 is TGTGCCAGCAGCATTCGGCAGTCCTCCGGGCCCCAGCATTTT.

For the CDR3, the DNA is TGTGCCAGCAGCAAAGAAACAGCCAGGAACACTGAAGCTTTCTTT. Protein: CASSKETARNTEAFF. The rearrangement joins TRBV21-1 to TRBJ1-1; the D call in the table, TRBD1, was not verified against the DNA. TRBV21-1 is a recognized pseudogene. The CDR3 loop spans 15 amino acids.

This clone was seen more than once but under ten times. The rearrangement joins TRBV7-9 to TRBJ1-3, with D possibly being TRBD1 (5 bases). This CDR3 has 13 residues. V was shortened by 5 bases and J by 4 bases, with 9 bases between the two germline ends. Germline V CDR1 and CDR2: SEHNR, FQNEAQ (reference sequence). The CDR3 loop reads CASSRGEGNTIYF. As DNA, the CDR3 is TGTGCCAGCAGCCGAGGGGAGGGAAACACCATATATTTT.

This clone has only one observation. The chain recombines TRBV24-1 with TRBJ2-2; D ambiguous. The CDR3 has 14 residues. V lost 5 bases and J 7 bases, leaving 13 bases between the germline ends. In germline, CDR1 is KGHDR, CDR2 SFDVKD. This chain's CDR3 is CATSASPSNGELFF. The DNA for the CDR3 is TGTGCCACCAGTGCGTCTCCCTCGAACGGGGAGCTGTTTTTT.

The rearrangement joins TRBV18 to TRBJ1-3, with a weak D call TRBD1 (5 bases). This CDR3 has 15 amino acids. In germline, CDR1 is KGHSH, CDR2 LQKENI. V lost 4 bases and J lost 6, with 16 bases in between. CDR3 nucleotides: TGTGCCAGCTCACAGGGGAGCTTAAGAGTAAACACCATATATTTT. It is translated as CASSQGSLRVNTIYF.

The V call is TRBV5-6, the J call TRBJ2-5; 9 bases fit TRBD2. The CDR3 runs 14 residues. Trimming took 4 bases from V and 5 from J; bases not matched to a gene: 6. Germline V CDR1 and CDR2: SGHDT, YYEEEE. In DNA form, the CDR3 reads TGTGCCAGCAGCCCTGGGGCGGGGGGGGAGACCCAGTACTTC. Residues: CASSPGAGGETQYF.

V gene TRBV18 combines with J gene TRBJ2-6; D not resolved. The V end was cut by 1 base, the J end by 2 bases, with 6 bases between. Germline lookup yields CDR1 KGHSH and CDR2 LQKENI. The CDR3 sequence is 15 residues long. For the CDR3, the DNA is TGTGCCAGCTCACCACAGGTTACTGGGGCCAACGTCCTGACTTTC. Translated, it gives CASSPQVTGANVLTF.

V gene TRBV10-2 combines with J gene TRBJ1-2; a possible D gene is TRBD1 (5 bases). Germline V CDR1 and CDR2: WSHSY, SAAADI. The CDR3 covers 15 residues. V was cut by 3 bases and J by 4 bases, with 15 bases left in between. CDR3 bases: TGCGCCAGCAGTGATGGGCCATGGGACCCCTATGGCTACACCTTC. This translates into CASSDGPWDPYGYTF.

This clone was found once. The chain combines TRBV19 with TRBJ2-1; 9 nucleotides line up with TRBD1. CDR3 length equals 12 residues. Germline trimming cut 5 bases from V and 13 bases from J; bases unmatched to any gene: 6. Germline-derived CDR1 and CDR2 are LNHDA and SQIVND (reference sequence). The CDR3 spells CASSDRGTGQFF. The CDR3, as DNA: TGTGCCAGTAGTGACAGGGGGACAGGCCAGTTCTTC.